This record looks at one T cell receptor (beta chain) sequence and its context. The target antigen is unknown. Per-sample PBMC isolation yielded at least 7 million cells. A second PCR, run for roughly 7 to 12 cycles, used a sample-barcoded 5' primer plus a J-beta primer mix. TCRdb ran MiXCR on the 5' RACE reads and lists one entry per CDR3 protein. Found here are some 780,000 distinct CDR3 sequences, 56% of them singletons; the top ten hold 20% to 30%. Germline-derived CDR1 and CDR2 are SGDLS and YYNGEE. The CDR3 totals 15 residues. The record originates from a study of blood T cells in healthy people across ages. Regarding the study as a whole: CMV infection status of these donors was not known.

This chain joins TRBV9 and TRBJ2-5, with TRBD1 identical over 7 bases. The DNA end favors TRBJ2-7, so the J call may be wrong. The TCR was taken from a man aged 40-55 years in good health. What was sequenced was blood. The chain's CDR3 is CASSPQGDGFYEQYF. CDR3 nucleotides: TGTGCCAGCAGCCCTCAGGGGGATGGTTTCTACGAGCAGTACTTC.